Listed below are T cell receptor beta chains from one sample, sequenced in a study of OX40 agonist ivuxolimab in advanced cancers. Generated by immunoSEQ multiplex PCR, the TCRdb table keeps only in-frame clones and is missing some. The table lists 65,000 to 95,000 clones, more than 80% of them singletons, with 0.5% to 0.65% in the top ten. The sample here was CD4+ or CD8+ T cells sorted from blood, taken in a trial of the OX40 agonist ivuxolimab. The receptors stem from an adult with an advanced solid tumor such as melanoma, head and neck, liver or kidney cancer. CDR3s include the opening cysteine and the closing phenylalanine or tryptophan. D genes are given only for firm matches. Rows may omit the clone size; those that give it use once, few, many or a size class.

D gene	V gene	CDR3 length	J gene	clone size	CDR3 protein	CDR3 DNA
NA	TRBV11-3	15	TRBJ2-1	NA	CASQRTASSYNEQFF	TGTGCCAGCCAGAGGACGGCAAGCTCCTACAATGAGCAGTTCTTC
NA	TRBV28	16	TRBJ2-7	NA	CASSSPHNRGLYEQYF	TGTGCCAGCAGCTCCCCCCATAACAGGGGACTGTACGAGCAGTACTTC
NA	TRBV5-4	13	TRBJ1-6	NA	CASSLDSNSPLHF	TGTGCCAGCAGCTTGGACAGCAATTCACCCCTCCACTTT
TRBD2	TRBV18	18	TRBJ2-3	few	CASSPSLAREDFTDTQYF	TGTGCCAGCTCACCAAGTCTCGCGCGGGAGGACTTCACAGATACGCAGTATTTT
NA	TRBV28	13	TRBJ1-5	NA	CASSSPGYQPQHF	TGTGCCAGCAGTTCCCCAGGCTATCAGCCCCAGCATTTT
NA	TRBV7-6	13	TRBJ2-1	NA	CASSVQGGNEQFF	TGTGCCAGCAGCGTACAGGGAGGCAATGAGCAGTTCTTC
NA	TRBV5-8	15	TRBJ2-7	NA	CASSGTQGGTYEQYF	TGTGCCAGCAGCGGGACCCAGGGAGGCACCTACGAGCAGTACTTC
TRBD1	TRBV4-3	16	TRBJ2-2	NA	CASSHRQGANTGKLFF	TGCGCCAGCAGCCATAGACAGGGGGCGAACACCGGGAAGCTGTTTTTT
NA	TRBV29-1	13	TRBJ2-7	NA	CSVKGLEVGEQYF	TGCAGCGTTAAGGGACTGGAGGTGGGTGAGCAGTACTTC
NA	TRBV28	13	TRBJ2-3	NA	CASSRADTDTQYF	TGTGCCAGCAGTCGGGCAGACACAGATACGCAGTATTTT
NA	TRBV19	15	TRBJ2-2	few	CASKRFFANTGELFF	TGTGCCAGTAAAAGGTTCTTCGCGAACACCGGGGAGCTGTTTTTT
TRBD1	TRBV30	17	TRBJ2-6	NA	CAWSRDRSSSGANVLTF	TGTGCCTGGAGTCGGGACAGGTCTTCTTCTGGGGCCAACGTCCTGACTTTC
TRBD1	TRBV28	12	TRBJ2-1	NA	CASSTGTEKQFF	TGTGCCAGCAGTACCGGGACAGAAAAGCAGTTCTTC
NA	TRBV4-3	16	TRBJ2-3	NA	CASSQSRGSSTDTQYF	TGCGCCAGCAGCCAATCTCGCGGATCTAGCACAGATACGCAGTATTTT
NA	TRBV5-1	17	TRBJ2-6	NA	CASSLDGRGWGANVLTF	TGCGCCAGCAGCTTGGACGGTAGGGGGTGGGGGGCCAACGTCCTGACTTTC
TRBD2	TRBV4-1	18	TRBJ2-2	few	CASSQLIAGGANTGELFF	TGCGCCAGCAGCCAACTTATAGCGGGAGGCGCGAACACCGGGGAGCTGTTTTTT
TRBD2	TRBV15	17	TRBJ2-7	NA	CATSPLKTGTRGYEQYF	TGTGCCACCAGCCCACTAAAGACCGGGACTAGGGGCTACGAGCAGTACTTC
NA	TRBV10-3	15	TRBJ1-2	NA	CAISGDQAVDYGYTF	TGTGCCATCAGTGGGGACCAGGCGGTAGACTATGGCTACACCTTC
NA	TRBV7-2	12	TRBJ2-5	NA	CASSLVGETQYF	TGTGCCAGCAGCTTAGTGGGAGAGACCCAGTACTTC
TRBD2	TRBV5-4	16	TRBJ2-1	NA	CASSSGTSRTYNEQFF	TGTGCCAGCAGCTCAGGGACTAGCCGCACCTACAATGAGCAGTTCTTC
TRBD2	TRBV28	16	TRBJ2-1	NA	CASSYSGRGAYNEQFF	TGTGCCAGCAGTTATAGCGGGAGAGGGGCTTACAATGAGCAGTTCTTC
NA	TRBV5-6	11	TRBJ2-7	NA	CASSFEVEQYF	TGTGCCAGCAGCTTCGAGGTCGAGCAGTACTTC
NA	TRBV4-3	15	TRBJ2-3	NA	CASSQVRTSTDTQYF	TGCGCCAGCAGCCAAGTACGGACTAGCACAGATACGCAGTATTTT
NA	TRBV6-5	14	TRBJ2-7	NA	CASSYSNGFYEQYF	TGTGCCAGCAGTTACTCGAATGGGTTCTACGAGCAGTACTTC
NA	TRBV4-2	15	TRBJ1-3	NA	CASTDITVSGNTIYF	TGTGCCAGCACCGATATAACGGTGTCTGGAAACACCATATATTTT
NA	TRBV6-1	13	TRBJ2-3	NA	CASSEGQADTQYF	TGTGCCAGCAGTGAAGGACAGGCAGATACGCAGTATTTT
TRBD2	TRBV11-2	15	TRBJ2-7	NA	CASSSQRGSSYEQYF	TGTGCCAGCAGCTCGCAGCGGGGTAGCTCCTACGAGCAGTACTTC
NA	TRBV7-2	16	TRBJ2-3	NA	CASSPRVRRSTDTQYF	TGTGCCAGCAGCCCTAGGGTACGAAGGAGTACAGATACGCAGTATTTT
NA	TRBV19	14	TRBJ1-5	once	CASSIRGLNQPQHF	TGTGCCAGTAGTATCCGGGGGTTGAATCAGCCCCAGCATTTT
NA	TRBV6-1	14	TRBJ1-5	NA	CASSWTDSNQPQHF	TGTGCCAGCAGTTGGACAGATAGCAATCAGCCCCAGCATTTT
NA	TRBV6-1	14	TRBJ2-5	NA	CASSVRGVEETQYF	TGTGCCAGCAGTGTTAGGGGGGTAGAAGAGACCCAGTACTTC
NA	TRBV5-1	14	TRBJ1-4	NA	CASATRPLGEKLFF	TGCGCCAGCGCCACCCGGCCCTTAGGCGAAAAACTGTTTTTT
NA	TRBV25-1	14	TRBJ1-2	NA	CARRGEGRFYGYTF	TGTGCCAGGAGGGGGGAAGGGAGGTTCTATGGCTACACCTTC
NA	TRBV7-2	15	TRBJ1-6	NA	CASSLAWGLNSPLHF	TGTGCCAGCAGCTTAGCGTGGGGCCTTAATTCACCCCTCCACTTT